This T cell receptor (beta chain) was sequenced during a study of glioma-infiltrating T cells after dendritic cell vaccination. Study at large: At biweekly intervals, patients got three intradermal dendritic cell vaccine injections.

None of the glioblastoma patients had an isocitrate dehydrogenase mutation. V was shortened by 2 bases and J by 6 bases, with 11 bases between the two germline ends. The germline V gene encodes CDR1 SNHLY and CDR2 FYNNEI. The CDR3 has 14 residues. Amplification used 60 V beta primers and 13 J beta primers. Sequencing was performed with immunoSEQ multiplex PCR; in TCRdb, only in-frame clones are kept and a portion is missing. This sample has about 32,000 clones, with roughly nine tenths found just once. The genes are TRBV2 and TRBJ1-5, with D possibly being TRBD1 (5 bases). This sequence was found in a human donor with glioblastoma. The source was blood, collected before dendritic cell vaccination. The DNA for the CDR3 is TGTGCCAGCAGTGAAATGGGGGGTCGTCAGCCCCAGCATTTT. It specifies CASSEMGGRQPQHF.